The rows below give T cell receptor beta chains drawn from one sample of a study of blood T cell repertoires in COVID-19. Using immunoSEQ multiplex PCR, the repertoire was profiled, and TCRdb retains in-frame clones only, with some absent. The data contain 200,000 to 250,000 clones, around 90% of them singletons. Sequencing was performed on PBMCs or T cells enriched from blood (not recorded which). These receptor sequences come from a man aged 25 to 40 who had recovered from COVID-19. Each CDR3 is given with its conserved first and last residue. A D gene is named only where the DNA matches it firmly. Clone size appears in some rows only: once, few, many, or a class for an expanded clone.

len: 14; j_gene: TRBJ1-1; v_gene: TRBV6-5; abundance: NA; d_gene: TRBD1; CDR3aa: CASSYLTGKIEAFF; CDR3nt: TGTGCCAGCAGTTACTTGACAGGGAAAATTGAAGCTTTCTTT
len: 16; j_gene: TRBJ2-5; v_gene: TRBV7-8; abundance: NA; d_gene: NA; CDR3aa: CASLGSQRVEVETQYF; CDR3nt: TGTGCCAGCCTGGGTTCGCAGCGGGTCGAAGTAGAGACCCAGTACTTC
len: 18; j_gene: TRBJ2-1; v_gene: TRBV27; abundance: NA; d_gene: TRBD1; CDR3aa: CASSSIKAGTGVSDEQFF; CDR3nt: TGTGCCAGCAGTTCAATCAAAGCCGGGACAGGGGTGTCTGATGAGCAGTTCTTC
len: 15; j_gene: TRBJ1-4; v_gene: TRBV5-1; abundance: NA; d_gene: TRBD1; CDR3aa: CASTRAGQGNEKLFF; CDR3nt: TGCGCCAGCACCCGAGCGGGACAGGGTAATGAAAAACTGTTTTTT
len: 15; j_gene: TRBJ2-7; v_gene: TRBV7-9; abundance: many; d_gene: NA; CDR3aa: CASHRVGGTSNEQYF; CDR3nt: TGTGCCAGCCACAGGGTCGGGGGGACGAGTAACGAGCAGTACTTC
len: 14; j_gene: TRBJ2-7; v_gene: TRBV14; abundance: NA; d_gene: TRBD2; CDR3aa: CASSQGLGGYEQYF; CDR3nt: TGTGCCAGCAGCCAAGGACTGGGAGGGTACGAGCAGTACTTC
len: 14; j_gene: TRBJ2-7; v_gene: TRBV7-9; abundance: NA; d_gene: NA; CDR3aa: CASSLEGGRYEQYF; CDR3nt: TGTGCCAGCAGCTTAGAGGGGGGGAGGTACGAGCAGTACTTC
len: 15; j_gene: TRBJ2-1; v_gene: TRBV28; abundance: NA; d_gene: TRBD1; CDR3aa: CASSLWGQGADEQFF; CDR3nt: TGTGCCAGCAGTTTATGGGGACAGGGGGCAGATGAGCAGTTCTTC
len: 15; j_gene: TRBJ2-7; v_gene: TRBV10-3; abundance: NA; d_gene: TRBD1; CDR3aa: CAITGGQGSSYEQYF; CDR3nt: TGTGCCATCACCGGGGGACAGGGATCCTCCTACGAGCAGTACTTC
len: 20; j_gene: TRBJ1-1; v_gene: TRBV27; abundance: NA; d_gene: TRBD1; CDR3aa: CASSSTLDRRNRGGGTEAFF; CDR3nt: TGTGCCAGCAGTTCAACTTTGGACAGGCGGAACCGCGGGGGGGGCACTGAAGCTTTCTTT
len: 13; j_gene: TRBJ1-1; v_gene: TRBV6-5; abundance: NA; d_gene: TRBD1; CDR3aa: CASSFRATGGAFF; CDR3nt: TGTGCCAGCAGTTTCCGGGCCACAGGGGGAGCTTTCTTT
len: 15; j_gene: TRBJ2-7; v_gene: TRBV4-2; abundance: NA; d_gene: TRBD2; CDR3aa: CASSQEWRGGYEQYF; CDR3nt: TGTGCCAGCAGCCAAGAATGGCGGGGGGGCTACGAGCAGTACTTC
len: 17; j_gene: TRBJ1-1; v_gene: TRBV10-1; abundance: NA; d_gene: TRBD1; CDR3aa: CASSGRGTGPMNTEAFF; CDR3nt: TGCGCCAGCAGTGGTCGAGGGACAGGTCCCATGAACACTGAAGCTTTCTTT
len: 19; j_gene: TRBJ2-5; v_gene: TRBV28; abundance: NA; d_gene: TRBD2; CDR3aa: CASRHSSGLILGVTETQYF; CDR3nt: TGTGCCAGCAGGCATTCTAGCGGACTTATTCTTGGGGTTACAGAGACCCAGTACTTC
len: 15; j_gene: TRBJ2-1; v_gene: TRBV24-1; abundance: NA; d_gene: TRBD2; CDR3aa: CATSDRTRDTNEQFF; CDR3nt: TGTGCCACCAGTGATCGGACTAGAGATACCAATGAGCAGTTCTTC
len: 12; j_gene: TRBJ1-1; v_gene: TRBV30; abundance: NA; d_gene: NA; CDR3aa: CAWDRRYTEAFF; CDR3nt: TGTGCCTGGGACAGGAGATACACTGAAGCTTTCTTT
len: 13; j_gene: TRBJ2-7; v_gene: TRBV18; abundance: NA; d_gene: NA; CDR3aa: CASSQPGDREQYF; CDR3nt: TGTGCCAGCTCGCAGCCGGGGGATCGCGAGCAGTACTTC
len: 17; j_gene: TRBJ2-7; v_gene: TRBV28; abundance: few; d_gene: TRBD2; CDR3aa: CASRSGTSGITAYEQYF; CDR3nt: TGTGCCAGCAGGTCCGGGACTAGCGGGATTACCGCCTACGAGCAGTACTTC
len: 13; j_gene: TRBJ2-3; v_gene: TRBV27; abundance: NA; d_gene: TRBD1; CDR3aa: CASTRDRVGTQYF; CDR3nt: TGTGCCAGCACCCGGGACAGGGTTGGTACGCAGTATTTT
len: 15; j_gene: TRBJ2-7; v_gene: TRBV6-5; abundance: NA; d_gene: TRBD1; CDR3aa: CASRGRQGGSYEQYF; CDR3nt: TGTGCCAGCAGAGGCAGACAGGGTGGTTCCTACGAGCAGTACTTC
len: 15; j_gene: TRBJ1-2; v_gene: TRBV27; abundance: NA; d_gene: TRBD1; CDR3aa: CASRFRDRVDYGYTF; CDR3nt: TGTGCCAGCAGGTTTCGGGACAGGGTAGACTATGGCTACACCTTC
len: 11; j_gene: TRBJ2-1; v_gene: TRBV6-5; abundance: few; d_gene: NA; CDR3aa: CASSYLYEQFF; CDR3nt: TGTGCCAGCAGTTATCTCTATGAGCAGTTCTTC
len: 14; j_gene: TRBJ1-2; v_gene: TRBV5-6; abundance: once; d_gene: TRBD1; CDR3aa: CASTRDRGNYGYTF; CDR3nt: TGTGCCAGCACCCGTGACAGGGGTAACTATGGCTACACCTTC
len: 13; j_gene: TRBJ2-7; v_gene: TRBV19; abundance: NA; d_gene: TRBD1; CDR3aa: CASTPGQGYEQYF; CDR3nt: TGTGCCAGTACCCCGGGACAGGGTTACGAGCAGTACTTC
len: 15; j_gene: TRBJ2-5; v_gene: TRBV9; abundance: NA; d_gene: TRBD2; CDR3aa: CASSVAGGLRETQYF; CDR3nt: TGTGCCAGCAGCGTCGCGGGGGGGCTAAGAGAGACCCAGTACTTC
len: 16; j_gene: TRBJ2-7; v_gene: TRBV5-6; abundance: NA; d_gene: TRBD1; CDR3aa: CASSLEGTGFSYEQYF; CDR3nt: TGTGCCAGCAGCCTGGAAGGGACAGGGTTTTCCTACGAGCAGTACTTC
len: 16; j_gene: TRBJ2-1; v_gene: TRBV4-1; abundance: NA; d_gene: TRBD2; CDR3aa: CASSLLAGPLYNEQFF; CDR3nt: TGCGCCAGCAGCCTACTAGCGGGGCCCCTTTACAATGAGCAGTTCTTC
len: 14; j_gene: TRBJ1-1; v_gene: TRBV4-2; abundance: NA; d_gene: NA; CDR3aa: CASYQAGSNTEAFF; CDR3nt: TGTGCCAGCTACCAAGCAGGTTCGAACACTGAAGCTTTCTTT
len: 15; j_gene: TRBJ2-1; v_gene: TRBV30; abundance: NA; d_gene: TRBD1; CDR3aa: CAWSRRDRAYNEQFF; CDR3nt: TGTGCCTGGAGTCGCCGGGACAGGGCCTACAATGAGCAGTTCTTC
len: 12; j_gene: TRBJ1-2; v_gene: TRBV9; abundance: NA; d_gene: NA; CDR3aa: CASSVVGHGYTF; CDR3nt: TGTGCCAGCAGCGTAGTGGGGCATGGCTACACCTTC
len: 15; j_gene: TRBJ2-3; v_gene: TRBV5-1; abundance: NA; d_gene: NA; CDR3aa: CASTQQGWSTDTQYF; CDR3nt: TGCGCCAGCACTCAACAGGGTTGGAGCACAGATACGCAGTATTTT
len: 14; j_gene: TRBJ1-1; v_gene: TRBV5-1; abundance: NA; d_gene: NA; CDR3aa: CASSPGGQNTEAFF; CDR3nt: TGCGCCAGCAGCCCCGGGGGGCAGAACACTGAAGCTTTCTTT
len: 12; j_gene: TRBJ1-1; v_gene: TRBV30; abundance: NA; d_gene: NA; CDR3aa: CAWSNAGPQAFF; CDR3nt: TGTGCCTGGAGTAACGCGGGGCCTCAAGCTTTCTTT
len: 16; j_gene: TRBJ2-7; v_gene: TRBV18; abundance: NA; d_gene: NA; CDR3aa: CASSPTPGQWIYEQYF; CDR3nt: TGTGCCAGCTCACCGACACCCGGACAGTGGATTTACGAGCAGTACTTC
len: 16; j_gene: TRBJ1-2; v_gene: TRBV18; abundance: NA; d_gene: NA; CDR3aa: CASSPTRAGEYYGYTF; CDR3nt: TGTGCCAGCTCACCGACGAGGGCAGGAGAATACTATGGCTACACCTTC
len: 15; j_gene: TRBJ1-4; v_gene: TRBV9; abundance: once; d_gene: NA; CDR3aa: CASSVGGLGGEKLFF; CDR3nt: TGTGCCAGCAGCGTAGGGGGTTTAGGCGGGGAAAAACTGTTTTTT
len: 15; j_gene: TRBJ1-5; v_gene: TRBV30; abundance: NA; d_gene: TRBD1; CDR3aa: CAWSVQGSASQPQHF; CDR3nt: TGTGCCTGGAGTGTACAGGGGTCGGCAAGCCAGCCCCAGCATTTT
len: 14; j_gene: TRBJ1-1; v_gene: TRBV29-1; abundance: NA; d_gene: NA; CDR3aa: CSAGPARGNTEAFF; CDR3nt: TGCAGCGCGGGCCCTGCTAGGGGGAACACTGAAGCTTTCTTT
len: 15; j_gene: TRBJ2-1; v_gene: TRBV2; abundance: NA; d_gene: TRBD2; CDR3aa: CASGGSGGSYNEQFF; CDR3nt: TGTGCCAGCGGTGGTAGCGGGGGGTCCTACAATGAGCAGTTCTTC
len: 13; j_gene: TRBJ2-5; v_gene: TRBV12-3/TRBV12-4; abundance: NA; d_gene: NA; CDR3aa: CASRLGRAETQYF; CDR3nt: TGTGCCAGCAGGCTGGGCAGAGCAGAGACCCAGTACTTC
len: 17; j_gene: TRBJ2-3; v_gene: TRBV18; abundance: NA; d_gene: TRBD1; CDR3aa: CASSPQRQGLLPNTQYF; CDR3nt: TGTGCCAGCTCACCACAAAGACAGGGCCTATTGCCAAATACGCAGTATTTT
len: 11; j_gene: TRBJ1-2; v_gene: TRBV6-5; abundance: NA; d_gene: NA; CDR3aa: CASRAGDGYTF; CDR3nt: TGTGCCAGCAGAGCAGGGGACGGCTACACCTTC